In this sample, the clone carrying this TCR beta chain turned up a few times. Its antigen is still unknown. The data were taken from a study of regulatory dendritic cells for organ transplantation. General observations from the study: Among resting subsets, memory CD8+ cells contained the most alloreactive clonotypes. Alloreactive memory CD8+ T cell pools varied considerably between individuals. Memory CD8+ clonal expansion seemed more limited with regulatory than mature dendritic cells.

Sorted T cells were CFSE-labeled and cultured 5 days with allogeneic regulatory or mature dendritic cells at 1:10. Germline values: CDR1 SGHTA, CDR2 FQGNSA. This CDR3 region has 14 residues. The V and J ends lost 4 bases and 6 bases, in that order; junction bases with no gene match: 8. Some clones are missing from TCRdb's copy, which holds only in-frame ones; the method was immunoSEQ multiplex PCR. The data contain about 12,000 clones, just under 80% of them singletons. Input material: naive CD8+ T cells from blood cultured with regulatory dendritic cells. Subset given: CD45RA+ naive T cells. This sequence was found in a human donor in good health. This chain joins TRBV7-2 and TRBJ1-1; 7 bases fit TRBD1. CDR3 sequence (DNA): TGTGCCAGCAGCTCCCTGGACAGGTGGGCTGAAGCTTTCTTT. Protein: CASSSLDRWAEAFF.